This T cell receptor beta chain was identified in a study of siplizumab effects on memory and regulatory T cells. Study-level information: Researchers set up mixed lymphocyte reactions in pairs, giving siplizumab at 1 ug/mL or leaving out drug.

Overall study results and limits: The drug siplizumab significantly decreased the alloreactive sequences that could be traced to unstimulated CD4+ memory cells. The naive T cell population seemed more diverse than memory cells and seemed a major contributor to the alloresponse.

There are a few counts of this clone. The antigen remains unidentified. This CDR3 spans 13 amino acids. The V gene's germline CDR1 is SNHLY and CDR2 FYNNEI. V lost 7 bases to trimming and J lost 2 bases; unmatched junction nucleotides: 2. Each sample had 9.3 x 10^4 or so TCR templates assayed. The protocol was immunoSEQ multiplex PCR, while the TCRdb copy is restricted to in-frame clones and leaves out a portion. The sample holds about 12,000 clones; 40% are singletons and the top ten take 10%. Mixed lymphocyte reaction cells underwent less than seven days of coculture at 37°C. The chain has TRBV2 and TRBJ2-7, with TRBD2 matching 10 bases. The sequence came from a human donor in good health; the cells came from an allogeneic mixed lymphocyte reaction. Input material: CFSE-low (dividing) CD8+ T cells sorted from an allogeneic mixed lymphocyte reaction. The CDR3 protein is CASISGGTYEQYF. DNA of the CDR3: TGTGCCAGCATTAGCGGGGGGACCTACGAGCAGTACTTC.